The next 16 T cell receptor beta chains were all read from a single sample in a study of cytomegalovirus exposure and HLA in healthy donors. With 60 Vbeta and 13 Jbeta primers, the PCR was carried out. Clones were sequenced by immunoSEQ multiplex PCR, and TCRdb holds only the in-frame ones, with some missing. The sample contains around 200,000 clones, approximately 67% of which appear only once. The sequenced sample was PBMCs. The receptors derive from a man aged 35-49 years in good health and CMV-seronegative.

The chain has TRBV10-3 and TRBJ2-2; tentatively, D is TRBD1 (6 bases). This CDR3 has 15 residues. V was clipped by 6 bases and J by 6 bases, with 17 bases between them. Germline V gene data show CDR1 as ENHRY and CDR2 as SYGVKD. CDR3 sequence reads: CAIRQTPDRPGELFF. The DNA of the CDR3 is TGTGCCATCAGACAAACCCCGGACAGACCCGGGGAGCTGTTTTTT.

The table lists this clone with a few counts. The chain couples TRBV28 to TRBJ2-7; D perhaps matches TRBD1 (7 bases). Trimming left V 5 bases short and J 2 bases short, with 16 bases between. The CDR3 loop spans 15 amino acids. The germline V gene has CDR1 MDHEN and CDR2 SYDVKM. Here the CDR3 DNA reads TGTGCCAGCAGTCCGCGGGACAGTTCGGCCTACGAGCAGTACTTC. Translation: CASSPRDSSAYEQYF.

The CDR3 sequence: CASSLVSATSSYNEQFF. Here the CDR3 DNA reads TGCGCCAGCAGCTTGGTCTCGGCTACTAGCTCCTACAATGAGCAGTTCTTC. The chain is built from TRBV5-1 and TRBJ2-1; D may be TRBD2 (5 bases). The CDR3 has 17 amino acids. Germline loops: CDR1 SGHRS, CDR2 YFSETQ. V lost 0 bases, J lost 0 bases, and 13 bases lay in between.

The rearrangement joins TRBV7-2 to TRBJ2-3; 10 bases are a match to TRBD2. Germline trimming cut 5 bases from V and 3 bases from J; bases unmatched to any gene: 5. The CDR3 consists of 15 residues. CDR1 is SGHTA, CDR2 FQGNSA, per germline. CDR3 amino acids: CASSLGLAETDTQYF. The CDR3 DNA sequence: TGTGCCAGCAGCCTTGGACTAGCGGAGACAGATACGCAGTATTTT.

The V gene is TRBV5-4, the J gene TRBJ2-1; TRBD2 matches at 10 bases. The CDR3 is made up of 14 amino acids. CDR1 and CDR2 from the germline V gene are SGHNT and YYREEE (reference sequence). J was trimmed by 7 bases and V by 4 bases; bases with no gene match: 5. The CDR3 reads CASSGAGGPNEQFF. Written as DNA, the CDR3 is TGTGCCAGCAGCGGAGCGGGAGGGCCTAATGAGCAGTTCTTC.

The V gene is TRBV6-1, the J gene TRBJ2-7, with a weak D call TRBD2 (7 bases). The germline CDR1 and CDR2 sequences are MNHNS and SASEGT. V shed 2 bases and J shed 2 bases, with 13 bases lying between them. CDR3 length: 15 amino acids. In DNA, the CDR3 is TGTGCCAGCAGTGAAACAGGGAGGGTGACCTACGAGCAGTACTTC. Amino acids: CASSETGRVTYEQYF.

About this clone: A junction boundary mismatches the germline segment, possibly from a read error. This rearrangement joins TRBV6-6 to TRBJ2-2; D gene unclear. Germline CDR1 reads MNHNY; CDR2 reads SVGAGI (reference sequence). The CDR3 sequence is 14 residues long. CDR3 DNA sequence: TGTGTCAGCAGACCGACAAGGAACACCGGGGAGCTGTTTTTT. Translated, it gives CVSRPTRNTGELFF.

This clone was found a few times. The V and J genes are TRBV28 and TRBJ2-2; 9 bases are a match to TRBD2. V lost 5 bases and J lost 1; bases outside the gene matches: 2. Germline CDR1 reads MDHEN; CDR2 reads SYDVKM. The length of the CDR3 is 15 residues. The CDR3 region is CASSRLAENTGELFF. CDR3 DNA sequence: TGTGCCAGCAGTCGACTAGCGGAGAACACCGGGGAGCTGTTTTTT. The variable domain in full, with the rest retrieved from reference TRBV28 and TRBJ2-2, is DVKVTQSSRYLVKRTGEKVFLECVQDMDHENMFWYRQDPGLGLRLIYFSYDVKMKEKGDIPEGYSVSREKKERFSLILESASTNQTSMYLCASSRLAENTGELFFGEGSRLTVL.

CDR3 sequence: CASSPGTGDTGELFF. DNA of the CDR3: TGTGCCAGCTCACCAGGGACAGGGGACACCGGGGAGCTGTTTTTT. This chain joins TRBV18 and TRBJ2-2; 10 bases fit TRBD1. The CDR3 is made up of 15 amino acids. V lost 2 bases, J lost 3 bases, and 0 bases stayed unmatched. Looked up from germline, CDR1 is KGHSH and CDR2 is LQKENI.

V and J are TRBV6-6 and TRBJ2-3; D may be TRBD1 (6 bases). Trimming removed 2 bases at V and 1 base at J, with 13 bases between. The length of the CDR3 is 16 residues. Per germline, CDR1 MNHNY and CDR2 SVGAGI (reference sequence). CDR3 sequence (DNA): TGTGCCAGCAGTTACCCTCTACAGGGTCGCACAGATACGCAGTATTTT. Its translation is CASSYPLQGRTDTQYF.

The chain has TRBV2 and TRBJ2-2; 7 bases agree with TRBD1. Germline trimming cut 7 bases from V and 7 bases from J; bases unmatched to any gene: 9. Germline V CDR1 and CDR2: SNHLY, FYNNEI. CDR3 length: 14 amino acids. The CDR3 is CASTLGTALGELFF. CDR3 DNA sequence: TGTGCCAGCACCCTCGGGACAGCCCTCGGGGAGCTGTTTTTT. The variable domain in full, completed from reference TRBV2 and TRBJ2-2, reads EPEVTQTPSHQVTQMGQEVILRCVPISNHLYFYWYRQILGQKVEFLVSFYNNEISEKSEIFDDQFSVERPDGSNFTLKIRSTKLEDSAMYFCASTLGTALGELFFGEGSRLTVL.

The V gene is TRBV9, the J gene TRBJ2-4; D might be TRBD1 (5 bases). The CDR3 loop spans 15 amino acids. Germline V lookup: CDR1 SGDLS, CDR2 YYNGEE. Trimming shortened V by 4 bases and J by 3 bases, and 14 bases separated the two germline ends. CDR3 sequence (DNA): TGTGCCAGCAGCCCTCCCCAGGGTGGCAAAAACATTCAGTACTTC. Encoded protein: CASSPPQGGKNIQYF.

This chain connects TRBV7-9 to TRBJ2-7; D is possibly TRBD2 (6 bases). Germline lookup yields CDR1 SEHNR and CDR2 FQNEAQ (reference sequence). This CDR3 is 13 amino acids long. V dropped 5 bases and J dropped 3 bases, with 11 bases sitting between them. For the CDR3, the DNA is TGTGCCAGCAGCCTACTCGGGGGCTACGAGCAGTACTTC. Translating it yields CASSLLGGYEQYF.

The CDR3 DNA is TGTGCCAGTAGTCGGGGGACAGGGAGGGCGAATGAGCAGTTCTTC. It encodes CASSRGTGRANEQFF. The chain joins TRBV19 to TRBJ2-1; 9 nucleotides agree with TRBD1. CDR3 length equals 15 residues. CDR1 and CDR2 from the germline V gene are LNHDA and SQIVND (reference sequence). Trimming took 5 bases from V and 7 from J; bases not matched to a gene: 9.

The chain uses TRBV11-1 and TRBJ2-4; 13 bases are a match to TRBD2. V lost 5 bases, J lost 0 bases, and 4 bases stayed unmatched. Per germline, CDR1 SGHAT and CDR2 FQDESV (reference sequence). The CDR3 is 17 residues long. The CDR3 region has the DNA TGTGCCAGCAGCCCGTGGACTAGCGGGGGAGCCAAAAACATTCAGTACTTC. As protein: CASSPWTSGGAKNIQYF.

This chain uses TRBV19 with TRBJ2-3; 10 bases match TRBD2. The germline V gene has CDR1 LNHDA and CDR2 SQIVND (reference sequence). The CDR3 is 17 amino acids. The junction had 10 bases not matched to a gene; V was cut back by 7 bases and J by 0 bases. The CDR3 loop reads CASTLRTSGTSTDTQYF. CDR3 DNA: TGTGCCAGTACCCTCAGGACTAGCGGCACTAGCACAGATACGCAGTATTTT.